This paragraph covers one T cell receptor (beta chain) sequence. The antigen is unknown. This record belongs to a study of T cells after yellow fever vaccination. Study-level findings and limits: In post-booster samples, most primary-vaccination clones reappeared (approximately 96% CD4, 70% to 90% CD8). Within FACS-sorted repertoires, abundant clonotypes contaminating from the bulk population could be present. Of the clonotypes, a small share occurred in both CD4 and CD8 compartments.

The authors made TCR cDNA by 5'RACE template switching, adding a universal primer site and UMIs. TCRdb independently ran MiXCR on the 5' RACE reads; one entry per CDR3 protein. This sample yields 150,000 to 200,000 distinct CDR3 sequences, of which approximately 10% are seen a single time; roughly 40% belongs to the top ten. The origin of this receptor is a man in his late teens or twenties who received the YFV17D yellow fever vaccine. The sequences come from CD8+ T cells sorted from PBMCs, collected 45 days after the yellow fever booster vaccination.

In nucleotides, the CDR3 is TGTGCCAGCAGTGAATGGGTCAGGGGGCTAGAGACCCAGTACTTC. Its translation: CASSEWVRGLETQYF. The V gene is TRBV2, the J gene TRBJ2-5; 8 bases agree with TRBD1. V lost 2 bases, J lost 4 bases, and 6 bases stayed unmatched. The germline V gene has CDR1 SNHLY and CDR2 FYNNEI. CDR3 length: 15 residues.